This T cell receptor beta chain was observed in a study of blood T cell repertoires in COVID-19. Authors' analysis steps: Reference gene primer amplification gave nucleated cell count estimates. Produced via immunoSEQ multiplex PCR; TCRdb's table is partial and in-frame only. V, J and clone size derive from that table, while D and trimming were established from the DNA sequence. The repertoire holds 90,000 to 130,000 clones, with 75% to 85% as singletons. The CDR3 length is 15 residues. Germline V gene lookup returns CDR1 MGHRA and CDR2 YSYEKL. The V end lost 4 bases, the J end lost 0 bases, and 13 bases lay between the germline ends.

J is TRBJ2-7 and V is TRBV4-1, with D perhaps TRBD2 (5 bases). The TCR sequence derives from a man aged 70 or older with acute or convalescent COVID-19. Sequenced: peripheral blood. The CDR3 is CASSPPGGLSYEQYF. CDR3 nucleotides: TGCGCCAGCAGCCCCCCCGGCGGACTCTCCTACGAGCAGTACTTC.